This T cell receptor beta chain was captured in a study of T cell changes during pregnancy in multiple sclerosis. TCRdb's table, derived via immunoSEQ multiplex PCR, lists solely in-frame clones and lacks some. The data show roughly 93,000 clones, with 80% to 95% seen just once and approximately 0.99% held by the top ten. This material consisted of peripheral blood, taken before pregnancy. The clonotype comes from a female donor with multiple sclerosis, enrolled in a pregnancy study.

The CDR3 coding sequence is TGTGCCAGCAGCTTATCGGGGAAAGGCGATGAGCAGTTCTTC. This sequence encodes CASSLSGKGDEQFF. V usage is TRBV25-1 and J usage is TRBJ2-1, with D possibly matching TRBD2 (5 bases). Germline CDR1 is MGHDK and CDR2 is SYGVNS. V was cut by 6 bases and J by 8 bases, with 17 bases left in between. The CDR3 contains 14 residues.